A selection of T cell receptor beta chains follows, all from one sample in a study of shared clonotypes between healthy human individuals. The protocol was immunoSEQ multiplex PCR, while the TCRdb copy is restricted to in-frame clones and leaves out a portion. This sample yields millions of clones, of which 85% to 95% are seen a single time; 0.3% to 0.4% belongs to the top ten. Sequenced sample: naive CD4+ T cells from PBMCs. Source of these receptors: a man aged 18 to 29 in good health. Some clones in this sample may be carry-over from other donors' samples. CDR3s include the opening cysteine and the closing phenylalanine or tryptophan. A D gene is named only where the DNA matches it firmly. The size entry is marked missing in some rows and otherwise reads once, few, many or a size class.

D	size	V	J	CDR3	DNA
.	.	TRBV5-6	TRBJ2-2	CASSLRDTGLPGELFF	TGTGCCAGCAGCTTGAGGGACACAGGGCTCCCCGGGGAGCTGTTTTTT
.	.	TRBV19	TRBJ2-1	CASSPAVSSYNEQFF	TGTGCCAGTAGCCCGGCCGTAAGCTCCTACAATGAGCAGTTCTTC
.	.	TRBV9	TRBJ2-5	CASSQGLEETQYF	TGTGCCAGCAGCCAGGGTTTGGAGGAGACCCAGTACTTC
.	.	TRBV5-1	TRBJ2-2	CASSSNSNTGELFF	TGCGCCAGCAGCTCAAATTCGAACACCGGGGAGCTGTTTTTT
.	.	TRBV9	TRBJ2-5	CASSVDRGEETQYF	TGTGCCAGCAGCGTAGATCGGGGAGAAGAGACCCAGTACTTC
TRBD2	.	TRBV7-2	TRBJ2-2	CASSLRIAGTTGELFF	TGTGCCAGCAGCCTACGGATAGCGGGAACCACCGGGGAGCTGTTTTTT
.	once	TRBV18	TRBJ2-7	CASSERALTVYEQYF	TGTGCCAGCTCAGAGCGCGCCCTGACGGTTTACGAGCAGTACTTC
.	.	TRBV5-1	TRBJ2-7	CASSLDGEYSYEQYF	TGCGCCAGCAGCTTGGATGGGGAATATTCCTACGAGCAGTACTTC
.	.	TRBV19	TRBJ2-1	CASSPIYGGLNNEQFF	TGTGCCAGTAGTCCTATCTACGGGGGTTTAAACAATGAGCAGTTCTTC
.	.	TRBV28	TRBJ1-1	CASSWTFSNGYTEAFF	TGTGCCAGCAGTTGGACTTTCTCGAATGGGTACACTGAAGCTTTCTTT
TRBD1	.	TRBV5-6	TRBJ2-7	CASSLVQGSSYYEQYF	TGTGCCAGCAGCTTGGTACAGGGGAGTTCCTACTACGAGCAGTACTTC
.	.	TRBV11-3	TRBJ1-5	CASSLQGINQPQHF	TGTGCCAGCAGCTTACAGGGGATCAATCAGCCCCAGCATTTT
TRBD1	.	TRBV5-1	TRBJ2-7	CASSLVAGTGGREQYF	TGCGCCAGCAGCTTGGTAGCCGGGACAGGGGGTCGCGAGCAGTACTTC
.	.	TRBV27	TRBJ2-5	CASQGWGYQETQYF	TGTGCCAGCCAAGGGTGGGGGTACCAAGAGACCCAGTACTTC
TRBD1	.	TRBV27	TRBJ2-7	CASSAGTVTLGEQYF	TGTGCCAGCAGTGCAGGGACAGTAACGCTAGGCGAGCAGTACTTC
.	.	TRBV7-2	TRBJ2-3	CASSLQTQDTQYF	TGTGCCAGCAGCTTACAAACGCAAGATACGCAGTATTTT
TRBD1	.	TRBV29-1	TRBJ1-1	CSVERDRGNEAFF	TGCAGCGTTGAGAGGGACAGGGGTAATGAAGCTTTCTTT
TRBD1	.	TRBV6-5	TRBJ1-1	CASSSGTALIRAFF	TGTGCCAGCAGCTCCGGGACAGCCTTGATTAGGGCTTTCTTT
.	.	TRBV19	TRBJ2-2	CASSMKRNTGELFF	TGTGCCAGTAGTATGAAACGGAACACCGGGGAGCTGTTTTTT
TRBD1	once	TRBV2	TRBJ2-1	CASRDRVHEQFF	TGTGCCAGCAGGGACAGGGTGCATGAGCAGTTCTTC
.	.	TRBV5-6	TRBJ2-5	CASSLEGSLGTQYF	TGTGCCAGCAGCTTGGAGGGGTCTCTAGGGACCCAGTACTTC
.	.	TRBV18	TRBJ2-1	CASSQQGGGYNEQFF	TGTGCCAGCTCACAACAGGGAGGGGGCTACAATGAGCAGTTCTTC
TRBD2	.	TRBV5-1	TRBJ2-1	CASSLDGRVNNEQFF	TGCGCCAGCAGCTTGGACGGGAGGGTGAACAATGAGCAGTTCTTC
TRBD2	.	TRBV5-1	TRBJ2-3	CASSSTSGREGDTQYF	TGCGCCAGCAGCTCTACTAGCGGGAGGGAGGGAGATACGCAGTATTTT
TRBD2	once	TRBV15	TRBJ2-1	CATSRDGTSGYNEQFF	TGTGCCACCAGCAGAGATGGGACTAGCGGCTACAATGAGCAGTTCTTC
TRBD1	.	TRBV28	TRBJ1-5	CASSLTGSNQPQHF	TGTGCCAGCAGTTTGACAGGGAGCAATCAGCCCCAGCATTTT
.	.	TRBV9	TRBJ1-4	CASREENRARNEKLFF	TGTGCCAGCAGGGAAGAAAACAGGGCCAGAAATGAAAAACTGTTTTTT
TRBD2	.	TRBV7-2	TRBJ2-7	CASSLAGLGRYEQYF	TGTGCCAGCAGCTTAGCGGGACTAGGGAGGTACGAGCAGTACTTC
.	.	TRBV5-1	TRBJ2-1	CASSLAVAGNEQFF	TGCGCCAGCAGCTTGGCGGTAGCTGGGAATGAGCAGTTCTTC
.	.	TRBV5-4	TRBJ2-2	CASSRSPNTGELFF	TGTGCCAGCAGCCGTAGCCCGAACACCGGGGAGCTGTTTTTT
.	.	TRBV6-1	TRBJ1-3	CASSAGGGNTIYF	TGTGCCAGCAGTGCCGGGGGAGGAAACACCATATATTTT
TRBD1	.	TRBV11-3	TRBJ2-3	CASSSRTGGSDTQYF	TGTGCCAGCAGCTCCCGGACAGGGGGCTCAGATACGCAGTATTTT
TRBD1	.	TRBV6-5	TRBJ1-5	CASSPDKGANQPQHF	TGTGCCAGCAGTCCCGACAAGGGGGCAAATCAGCCCCAGCATTTT
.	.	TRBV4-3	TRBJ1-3	CASSQDWGEVSSGNTIYF	TGCGCCAGCAGCCAAGATTGGGGGGAGGTTTCCTCTGGAAACACCATATATTTT
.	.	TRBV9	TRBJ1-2	CASNSGTLNYGYTF	TGTGCCAGCAACTCCGGGACTCTCAACTATGGCTACACCTTC
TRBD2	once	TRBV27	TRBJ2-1	CASSLSKRERDEQFF	TGTGCCAGCAGTTTATCCAAGCGGGAGAGGGATGAGCAGTTCTTC